These T cell receptor beta chains were read from a single sample in a study of T cells in Graves' hyperthyroidism and ophthalmopathy. TCRdb re-derived calls from the multiplex PCR reads in MiXCR, one entry per CDR3 protein. This sample has 530,000 or so distinct CDR3 sequences; about 45% occur once, and the top ten carry roughly 8.2%. The sample comprised peripheral blood or thyroid tissue (not recorded which). These receptors originate from a woman aged 18-29 years with Graves' hyperthyroidism. Each CDR3 is given with its conserved first and last residue. The D gene is left open where the match is weak. Clone size is given for some rows only: seen once, a few or many times, or a class if the clone is expanded.

v_gene: TRBV6-5
abundance: many
j_gene: TRBJ2-1
d_gene: -
CDR3nt: TGTGCCAGCAGTGCCCAGGTCTACAATGAGCAGTTCTTC
CDR3aa: CASSAQVYNEQFF

v_gene: TRBV9
abundance: -
j_gene: TRBJ1-2
d_gene: -
CDR3nt: TGTGCCAGCAGCGTAGGATGGGGGGGTTCAACGAATGGCTACACCTTC
CDR3aa: CASSVGWGGSTNGYTF

v_gene: TRBV7-2
abundance: -
j_gene: TRBJ2-5
d_gene: TRBD2
CDR3nt: TGTGCCAGCAGCTGGACTAGCGGCGGGAAGACCCAGTACTTC
CDR3aa: CASSWTSGGKTQYF

v_gene: TRBV20-1
abundance: -
j_gene: TRBJ2-5
d_gene: -
CDR3nt: TGCAGCTCCCAGCCCCAAGAGACCCAGTACTTC
CDR3aa: CSSQPQETQYF

v_gene: TRBV2
abundance: many
j_gene: TRBJ2-3
d_gene: -
CDR3nt: TGTGCCAGCAGGCAGGTCACAGATACGCAGTATTTT
CDR3aa: CASRQVTDTQYF

v_gene: TRBV25-1
abundance: -
j_gene: TRBJ2-5
d_gene: -
CDR3nt: TGTGCCAGCAAACGGGATCGTCAGACCCAGTACTTC
CDR3aa: CASKRDRQTQYF

v_gene: TRBV5-1
abundance: -
j_gene: TRBJ2-5
d_gene: TRBD2
CDR3nt: TGCGCCAGCAGCTTGTCCGGGACTAGCGGGAAAGAGACCCAGTACTTC
CDR3aa: CASSLSGTSGKETQYF

v_gene: TRBV24-1
abundance: many
j_gene: TRBJ2-7
d_gene: -
CDR3nt: TGTGCCACCAGTTTAACAGGAGGTTACGAGCAGTACTTC
CDR3aa: CATSLTGGYEQYF

v_gene: TRBV20-1
abundance: -
j_gene: TRBJ1-5
d_gene: TRBD1
CDR3nt: TGCAGTGCTAGTGGGGGGACAGGGGATAGCAATCAGCCCCAGCATTTT
CDR3aa: CSASGGTGDSNQPQHF

v_gene: TRBV24-1
abundance: many
j_gene: TRBJ2-6
d_gene: TRBD1
CDR3nt: TGTGCCACAGGGACAGGGGTACAATCTGGGGCCAACGTCCTGACTTTC
CDR3aa: CATGTGVQSGANVLTF

v_gene: TRBV7-9
abundance: -
j_gene: TRBJ2-7
d_gene: TRBD2
CDR3nt: TGTGCCAGCAGCTGGGGACTAGCGGTGGCCGAGCAGTACTTC
CDR3aa: CASSWGLAVAEQYF

v_gene: TRBV20-1
abundance: -
j_gene: TRBJ1-4
d_gene: -
CDR3nt: TGCAGTGCTAGGCTGGGCTCAGATGATGAAAAACTGTTTTTT
CDR3aa: CSARLGSDDEKLFF

v_gene: TRBV2
abundance: -
j_gene: TRBJ1-3
d_gene: -
CDR3nt: TGTGCCAGCATTCCGGGGACATCGACTGGAAACACCATATATTTT
CDR3aa: CASIPGTSTGNTIYF

v_gene: TRBV20-1
abundance: -
j_gene: TRBJ2-5
d_gene: -
CDR3nt: TGCAGTGCTAGGGCGGGAAGAGAATATCAGCCCCAGTACTTC
CDR3aa: CSARAGREYQPQYF

v_gene: TRBV2
abundance: -
j_gene: TRBJ2-5
d_gene: -
CDR3nt: -
CDR3aa: CASSAGSGDYGYTFGSGTQYF

v_gene: TRBV4-1
abundance: -
j_gene: TRBJ2-2
d_gene: TRBD2
CDR3nt: TGCGCCGGCAGCCAACCGGGACTAGCGGCCACCGGGGAGCTGTTTTTT
CDR3aa: CAGSQPGLAATGELFF

v_gene: TRBV7-2
abundance: many
j_gene: TRBJ2-3
d_gene: TRBD1
CDR3nt: TGTGCCAGCAGCTTTGACAGGGAAAGTACGCAGTATTTT
CDR3aa: CASSFDRESTQYF

v_gene: TRBV10-3
abundance: -
j_gene: TRBJ2-2
d_gene: TRBD1
CDR3nt: TGTGCCATCAGTGGTGGGACAGGGGGTTCCGGGGAGCTGTTTTTT
CDR3aa: CAISGGTGGSGELFF

v_gene: TRBV12-3/TRBV12-4
abundance: many
j_gene: TRBJ2-5
d_gene: -
CDR3nt: TGTGCCAGCACCCCTTCGGGAGAGGGTGAGACCCAGTACTTC
CDR3aa: CASTPSGEGETQYF

v_gene: TRBV2
abundance: many
j_gene: TRBJ2-5
d_gene: -
CDR3nt: TGTGCCAGCTACACCCTTACCCGGGGGACCCAGTACTTC
CDR3aa: CASYTLTRGTQYF

v_gene: TRBV5-1
abundance: many
j_gene: TRBJ2-7
d_gene: TRBD1
CDR3nt: TGCGCCAGCAGCTTGGAAAGGACAGGGACGCCCGAGCAGTACTTC
CDR3aa: CASSLERTGTPEQYF

v_gene: TRBV7-2
abundance: -
j_gene: TRBJ2-3
d_gene: -
CDR3nt: TGTGCCAGCAGCTTGGTTGGGACCGACACAGATACGCAGTATTTT
CDR3aa: CASSLVGTDTDTQYF

v_gene: TRBV25-1
abundance: many
j_gene: TRBJ1-1
d_gene: -
CDR3nt: TGTGCCAGCAGTGTCGGGTCTCAAACTGAAGCTTTCTTT
CDR3aa: CASSVGSQTEAFF

v_gene: TRBV15
abundance: many
j_gene: TRBJ2-6
d_gene: -
CDR3nt: TGTGCCACCAGCAGCAAAGGTGCCAACGTCCTGACTTTC
CDR3aa: CATSSKGANVLTF

v_gene: TRBV20-1
abundance: -
j_gene: TRBJ2-1
d_gene: -
CDR3nt: TGCAGTGCTATCTCCGGCAATGAGCAGTTCTTC
CDR3aa: CSAISGNEQFF

v_gene: TRBV12-5
abundance: -
j_gene: TRBJ2-7
d_gene: -
CDR3nt: TGTGCTAGTGGTTTGCGCCGCTGGACAGAGATCTCCTACGAGCAGTACTTC
CDR3aa: CASGLRRWTEISYEQYF

v_gene: TRBV7-9
abundance: few
j_gene: TRBJ1-6
d_gene: -
CDR3nt: TGTGCCAGCAGCGATCCCTTTGGGGTTTCACCCCTCCACTTT
CDR3aa: CASSDPFGVSPLHF

v_gene: TRBV20-1
abundance: many
j_gene: TRBJ1-1
d_gene: -
CDR3nt: TGCAGTGCTAGAGATTTTAACGGGGTAGGGACTGAAGCTTTCTTT
CDR3aa: CSARDFNGVGTEAFF

v_gene: TRBV9
abundance: many
j_gene: TRBJ1-5
d_gene: -
CDR3nt: TGTGCCAGCAGCGTAGACGGGGGCAGCAATCAGCCCCAGCATTTT
CDR3aa: CASSVDGGSNQPQHF

v_gene: TRBV15
abundance: -
j_gene: TRBJ2-2
d_gene: -
CDR3nt: TGTGCCACCAGCAGAGATACTAGCGGGGAGCTGTTTTTT
CDR3aa: CATSRDTSGELFF

v_gene: TRBV12-5
abundance: -
j_gene: TRBJ1-1
d_gene: -
CDR3nt: TGTGCTAGTGGTTTGCTCCCTGGGGGCGGATACCCTTTGAACGCTTTCTTT
CDR3aa: CASGLLPGGGYPLNAFF

v_gene: TRBV6-2/TRBV6-3
abundance: -
j_gene: TRBJ2-2
d_gene: -
CDR3nt: TGTGCCAGCAGTTACTCGACAAGGGAGCTGTTTTTT
CDR3aa: CASSYSTRELFF

v_gene: TRBV15
abundance: -
j_gene: TRBJ2-3
d_gene: TRBD2
CDR3nt: TGTGCCACCAGAAGGGGACTAGCGGGAGGGCCATCAGATACGCAGTATTTT
CDR3aa: CATRRGLAGGPSDTQYF

v_gene: TRBV24-1
abundance: -
j_gene: TRBJ2-1
d_gene: TRBD2
CDR3nt: TGTGCCACCAGTGACACGGGACTAGCGGGAGTTGACTACAATGAGCAGTTCTTC
CDR3aa: CATSDTGLAGVDYNEQFF

v_gene: TRBV5-1
abundance: once
j_gene: TRBJ2-7
d_gene: TRBD2
CDR3nt: TGCGCCAGCACCTTGGGACTAGCGGGAGTGTACGAGCAGTACTTC
CDR3aa: CASTLGLAGVYEQYF

v_gene: TRBV7-9
abundance: many
j_gene: TRBJ2-5
d_gene: -
CDR3nt: TGTGCCAGCAGCACTCGACAGGCCCCGCCGACCCAGTACTTC
CDR3aa: CASSTRQAPPTQYF

v_gene: TRBV6-6
abundance: many
j_gene: TRBJ2-7
d_gene: TRBD1
CDR3nt: TGTGCCAGCAGTACCGGGACAGGTCACGACGAGCAGTACTTC
CDR3aa: CASSTGTGHDEQYF

v_gene: TRBV20-1
abundance: -
j_gene: TRBJ2-1
d_gene: -
CDR3nt: TGCAGTGCTCGCGGAGGGCCGGCCAATGAGCAGTTCTTC
CDR3aa: CSARGGPANEQFF

v_gene: TRBV7-6
abundance: -
j_gene: TRBJ1-6
d_gene: -
CDR3nt: TGTGGCAGCAGCTTTGGAAGGATAGGGTACTCACCCCTCCACTTT
CDR3aa: CGSSFGRIGYSPLHF

v_gene: TRBV7-6
abundance: -
j_gene: TRBJ2-5
d_gene: -
CDR3nt: TGTGCCAGCAGCTTAGTGGTGGATCAGCCCCAGTACTTC
CDR3aa: CASSLVVDQPQYF

v_gene: TRBV19
abundance: -
j_gene: TRBJ1-1
d_gene: -
CDR3nt: -
CDR3aa: CASTSGGANEAFF

v_gene: TRBV24-1
abundance: many
j_gene: TRBJ1-5
d_gene: -
CDR3nt: TGTGCCACCGCCAGGGACGGTGATAGCAATCAGCCCCAGCATTTT
CDR3aa: CATARDGDSNQPQHF

v_gene: TRBV5-1
abundance: many
j_gene: TRBJ2-7
d_gene: -
CDR3nt: TGCGCCAGCAGCTTGGAAGGCCGAGGGTCCTACGAGCAGTACTTC
CDR3aa: CASSLEGRGSYEQYF

v_gene: TRBV12-3/TRBV12-4
abundance: -
j_gene: TRBJ1-4
d_gene: -
CDR3nt: TGTGCCAGCAGTATACCACAGGGAGGTGAAAAACTGTTTTTT
CDR3aa: CASSIPQGGEKLFF

v_gene: TRBV29-1
abundance: once
j_gene: TRBJ1-2
d_gene: -
CDR3nt: TGCAGCGTTGAAGGAGCGCATGGCTACACCTTC
CDR3aa: CSVEGAHGYTF

v_gene: TRBV5-1
abundance: -
j_gene: TRBJ1-1
d_gene: -
CDR3nt: TGCGCCAGCAGCGCCCAGAGGGACACTGAAGCTTTCTTT
CDR3aa: CASSAQRDTEAFF

v_gene: TRBV10-3
abundance: many
j_gene: TRBJ1-2
d_gene: TRBD1
CDR3nt: TGTGCCATCAGTGGGGGGACAGACTATGGCTACACCTTC
CDR3aa: CAISGGTDYGYTF

v_gene: TRBV6-6
abundance: -
j_gene: TRBJ2-2
d_gene: TRBD1
CDR3nt: TGTGCCAGCAACATAATCGGACAGGGGGCTGTTAACGGGGAGCTGTTTTTT
CDR3aa: CASNIIGQGAVNGELFF

v_gene: TRBV19
abundance: many
j_gene: TRBJ1-1
d_gene: TRBD1
CDR3nt: TGTGCCAGTTCCGAAGGCCAGGGGGTCACTGAAGCTTTCTTT
CDR3aa: CASSEGQGVTEAFF

v_gene: TRBV4-3
abundance: many
j_gene: TRBJ1-4
d_gene: TRBD1
CDR3nt: TGCGCCAGCAGCCAAGTCATGGCAGGGGGCGGGGAAAAACTGTTTTTT
CDR3aa: CASSQVMAGGGEKLFF

v_gene: TRBV20-1
abundance: many
j_gene: TRBJ2-2
d_gene: -
CDR3nt: TGCAGTGCTAGCGCCGCGACACCGAACACCGGGGAGCTGTTTTTT
CDR3aa: CSASAATPNTGELFF

v_gene: TRBV7-9
abundance: -
j_gene: TRBJ1-2
d_gene: TRBD1
CDR3nt: TGTGCCAGCAGCTTAACTAGCGGGACAGGGGGTTTCTACACCTTC
CDR3aa: CASSLTSGTGGFYTF

v_gene: TRBV7-9
abundance: many
j_gene: TRBJ2-7
d_gene: TRBD2
CDR3nt: TGTGCCAGCAGCTTACTAGCGGGAGCTAGGGAGCAGTACTTC
CDR3aa: CASSLLAGAREQYF

v_gene: TRBV10-3
abundance: -
j_gene: TRBJ2-2
d_gene: TRBD2
CDR3nt: TGTGCCATCAGTGTCAGCGGGAGGGTAAACACCGGGGAGCTGTTTTTT
CDR3aa: CAISVSGRVNTGELFF